This T cell receptor beta chain was sequenced during a study of shared clonotypes between healthy human individuals. Study-wide results and limits: The study found lower generation probabilities in non-shared clonotypes than in those shared by all four donors.

This CDR3 has 15 amino acids. Germline-derived CDR1 and CDR2 are PRHDT and FYEKMQ (reference sequence). V gave up 1 base and J gave up 0 bases, with 8 bases separating them. Approximately 210 ng DNA, about 33,000 T cell genomes, went into each sorted-subset replicate PCR. Only in-frame clones appear in the TCRdb table, and some are missing; sequencing was by immunoSEQ multiplex PCR. There are some 2,000,000 clones in the sample; around 95% occur only once, and more than 0.1% lies in the top ten. Those who donated were healthy HIV-negative adults, with no recent acute infections or vaccinations reported. Points on this clone: The antigen is not known.

J is TRBJ2-3 and V is TRBV13; D gene uncertain. The clonotype was recovered from a man between 18 and 35 years old in good health. Input material: naive CD4+ T cells sorted from blood. Regarding subset: CD45RA+ positively selected. Here the CDR3 DNA reads TGTGCCAGCAGCTTAGAGAGTTTTAGCACAGATACGCAGTATTTT. It yields the protein CASSLESFSTDTQYF.